One sample yielded the 9 T cell receptor beta chains listed below, sequenced in a study of cytomegalovirus exposure and HLA in healthy donors. Researchers ran the PCR with 60 Vbeta and 13 Jbeta primers. This table comes from immunoSEQ multiplex PCR, and its TCRdb copy is limited to in-frame clones, with some not included. The sample carries about 110,000 clones, approximately 80% recorded once. Sequenced input: PBMCs. These receptors originate from a young man in good health and CMV-seropositive.

This chain joins TRBV6-1 and TRBJ2-4; no clear D. The germline CDR1 and CDR2 sequences are MNHNS and SASEGT. V was trimmed by 4 bases and J by 0 bases, leaving 13 bases between them. This CDR3 comprises 16 residues. The CDR3 nucleotides read TGTGCCAGCAGTGGAACCCAGGCCCTAGCCAAAAACATTCAGTACTTC. Translated, it gives CASSGTQALAKNIQYF.

The V and J genes are TRBV27 and TRBJ2-3, with 9 bases identical to TRBD2. Unmatched junction bases numbered 11, after V lost 0 bases and J lost 4 bases. Germline-derived CDR1 and CDR2 are MNHEY and SMNVEV (reference sequence). The CDR3 is 18 amino acids. The CDR3 region is CASSLSHTLAGYADTQYF. The CDR3 DNA reads as TGTGCCAGCAGTTTATCTCATACCCTAGCGGGGTACGCAGATACGCAGTATTTT.

This clone was counted between two and nine times. For the CDR3, the DNA is TGTGCCAGCTCACCCCCCCGGGGGGATAATTCACCCCTCCACTTT. Protein sequence: CASSPPRGDNSPLHF. This chain uses TRBV18 with TRBJ1-6; a weak D match, TRBD1 (5 bases). Germline V gives CDR1 KGHSH, CDR2 LQKENI. Trimming removed 3 bases from V and 5 bases from J, with 11 bases in between. The CDR3 runs 15 residues.

This clone is a singleton in its sample. The chain joins TRBV6-1 to TRBJ2-5, with 9 bases fitting TRBD1. Trimming removed 6 bases from V and 2 bases from J; junction bases left unmatched: 1. Per germline, CDR1 MNHNS and CDR2 SASEGT. The CDR3 loop spans 13 amino acids. The CDR3 loop is CASRGQGQETQYF. The CDR3 DNA reads TGTGCCAGCAGGGGACAGGGACAAGAGACCCAGTACTTC.

The V call is TRBV5-1, the J call TRBJ2-3; possible D gene TRBD2, 5 bases. Deletions cut 0 bases from V and 1 base from J, with 6 bases between. The CDR3 contains 14 residues. Germline V CDR1 and CDR2: SGHRS, YFSETQ. In DNA form, the CDR3 reads TGCGCCAGCAGCTTGGGGACTCGCACAGATACGCAGTATTTT. It is translated as CASSLGTRTDTQYF.

The chain links TRBV29-1 to TRBJ1-2; D gene unclear. There are 12 residues in the CDR3. The germline V gene has CDR1 SQVTM and CDR2 ANQGSEA. V was pared by 3 bases and J by 4 bases, with 9 bases between. DNA of the CDR3: TGCAGCGTTGATCGCGGGGTCTATGGCTACACCTTC. This gives the protein CSVDRGVYGYTF.

CDR3 coding DNA: TGTGCCAGTAGTCCCTTCTCGACAGAGAAAGATACGCAGTATTTT. Its protein product is CASSPFSTEKDTQYF. The V call is TRBV19, the J call TRBJ2-3; D might be TRBD1 (5 bases). Germline V gene sequence: CDR1 LNHDA, CDR2 SQIVND (reference sequence). V was shortened by 5 bases and J by 5 bases, with 17 bases between the two germline ends. This CDR3 contains 15 residues.

The chain combines TRBV19 with TRBJ1-5; no reliable D call. CDR1 is LNHDA, CDR2 SQIVND, per germline (reference sequence). The CDR3 has 14 amino acids. V lost 0 bases and J lost 4, with 7 bases in between. The CDR3 is CASSIERANQPQHF. The CDR3 DNA reads TGTGCCAGTAGTATAGAACGAGCTAATCAGCCCCAGCATTTT.

V gene TRBV11-3 combines with J gene TRBJ1-3; the match to TRBD1 covers 10 bases. J lost 7 bases, V lost 2 bases, and 2 bases had no gene match. The CDR3 has 14 amino acids. The germline V gene encodes CDR1 SGHNT and CDR2 YENEEA. CDR3 nucleotide sequence: TGTGCCAGCAGCTTATGGGACAGGGGTAACACCATATATTTT. Translation gives CASSLWDRGNTIYF.